These 25 T cell receptor beta chains were all obtained from the same sample, sequenced in a study of response to subunit inactivated influenza vaccine. A single record per CDR3 protein comes from TCRdb applying MiXCR to the RT-PCR reads. The sample shows around 470,000 distinct CDR3 sequences, around 7.9% of them seen only once. The source was PBMCs from blood, collected 23 to 25 months after vaccination. The receptor set was obtained from a man between 50 and 70 years old who received an inactivated influenza vaccine.

This clonotype was observed a few times. The CDR3 here is CASSQETIWGAIQYF. CDR3 bases: TGCGCCAGCAGCCAAGAAACAATTTGGGGGGCGATACAGTACTTC. The gene calls are TRBV4-3 and TRBJ2-7, with D perhaps TRBD1 or TRBD2 (6 bases each). V lost 0 bases and J 10 bases, leaving 19 bases between the germline ends. Germline-derived CDR1 and CDR2 are LGHNA and YSLEER. This CDR3 comprises 15 residues.

The chain uses TRBV2 and TRBJ2-7; D not certain. V lost 6 bases and J lost 3, with 9 bases in between. The length of the CDR3 is 12 residues. Germline assignment: CDR1 SNHLY and CDR2 FYNNEI. The CDR3 loop is CASRVRVYEQYF. The CDR3 nucleotides read TGTGCCAGCAGGGTTAGAGTCTACGAGCAGTACTTC. Complete variable domain (other parts from reference TRBV2 and TRBJ2-7): EPEVTQTPSHQVTQMGQEVILRCVPISNHLYFYWYRQILGQKVEFLVSFYNNEISEKSEIFDDQFSVERPDGSNFTLKIRSTKLEDSAMYFCASRVRVYEQYFGPGTRLTVT.

This clonotype was found a few times. As DNA, the CDR3 is TGTGCCAGCAGTGAAGCGGGGTGGACAGGCTACAATGAGCAGTTCTTC. This encodes CASSEAGWTGYNEQFF. The chain couples TRBV6-1 to TRBJ2-1, with TRBD1 matching 7 bases. V shed 0 bases, J shed 3 bases, and the junction held 5 bases outside the gene matches. Germline CDR1 MNHNS, CDR2 SASEGT. The CDR3 spans 16 residues.

In its sample, this clonotype was seen a few times. The rearrangement uses TRBV20-1 and TRBJ2-7; a possible D gene is TRBD2 (5 bases). The CDR3 extends over 12 amino acids. Germline loops: CDR1 DFQATT, CDR2 SNEGSKA (reference sequence). V was clipped by 6 bases and J by 4 bases, with 13 bases between them. This CDR3 reads CSAAGNGYEQYF. The CDR3 bases are TGCAGTGCGGCGGGCAACGGGTACGAGCAGTACTTC.

This clonotype came up many times. The genes are TRBV24-1 and TRBJ2-3; 9 bases are shared with TRBD1. V gave up 5 bases and J gave up 1 base; unmatched junction bases: 3. Germline CDR1 and CDR2: KGHDR and SFDVKD. This CDR3 comprises 15 residues. CDR3: CATSGWDRGTDTQYF. CDR3 DNA sequence: TGTGCCACCAGTGGGTGGGACAGGGGCACAGATACGCAGTATTTT.

Ten or more counts support this clonotype. The chain employs TRBV7-2 and TRBJ2-3; a weak D match, TRBD1 (6 bases). CDR1 and CDR2 from the germline V gene are SGHTA and FQGNSA. The CDR3 runs to 14 residues. Deletions cut 2 bases from V and 6 bases from J, with 12 bases between. CDR3 region: CASSLRQERDTQYF. In nucleotides, the CDR3 is TGTGCCAGCAGCTTACGACAGGAACGCGATACGCAGTATTTT.

This clonotype was seen only once. The chain has TRBV10-3 and TRBJ1-1, with a tentative D call TRBD1 (5 bases). The V end lost 9 bases, the J end lost 0 bases, and 14 bases lay between the germline ends. Germline-derived CDR1 and CDR2 are ENHRY and SYGVKD. This CDR3 region has 14 residues. This CDR3 reads CAITDNLMNTEAFF. The CDR3 DNA follows: TGTGCCATTACGGACAATCTTATGAACACTGAAGCTTTCTTT.

The chain is built from TRBV27 and TRBJ2-3; 8 bases line up with TRBD2. The CDR3 spans 13 residues. With 6 bases clipped from V and 6 bases from J, the junction kept 5 bases outside the gene matches. Germline V gene data show CDR1 as MNHEY and CDR2 as SMNVEV (reference sequence). The CDR3 protein is CASRLAGGDTQYF. As DNA, the CDR3 is TGTGCCAGCAGACTCGCGGGGGGCGATACGCAGTATTTT.

In its sample, this clonotype was seen many times. The gene calls are TRBV21-1 and TRBJ2-3. TRBV21-1 constitutes a pseudogene. The length of the CDR3 is 14 residues. In DNA form, the CDR3 reads TGTGCCAGCAGCAAAGTTGGGCTTTACGATACGCAGTATTTT. Protein: CASSKVGLYDTQYF.

The sample holds one count of this clonotype. The V and J genes are TRBV30 and TRBJ2-1; 13 bases agree with TRBD2. The junction had 10 bases not matched to a gene; V was cut back by 0 bases and J by 8 bases. The germline gives CDR1 GTSNPN, CDR2 SVGIG (reference sequence). The length of the CDR3 is 17 residues. CDR3 loop: CAWSVSWTSGRRHEQFF. The CDR3 DNA reads as TGTGCCTGGAGTGTATCCTGGACTAGCGGGAGACGACATGAGCAGTTCTTC.

About this clonotype: Sequence at one end of the junction differs from germline and may be a read error. The rearrangement joins TRBV10-3 to TRBJ2-3, with D perhaps matching TRBD2 (7 bases). Per the germline V gene, CDR1 is ENHRY and CDR2 is SYGVKD. CDR3 length equals 16 residues. CDR3 sequence (DNA): TGTGCCATCACCCCGCGGGATGGCGGGGGCACAGATATGCAGTATTTT. Amino acids: CAITPRDGGGTDMQYF.

This clonotype was seen a handful of times. The chain uses TRBV7-2 and TRBJ2-7, with D unresolved. Germline V gene data show CDR1 as SGHTA and CDR2 as FQGNSA. The length of the CDR3 is 13 residues. V lost 2 bases to trimming and J lost 2 bases, with 7 bases between them. CDR3 protein: CASSLTDTYEQYF. CDR3 sequence (DNA): TGTGCCAGCAGCTTAACAGACACCTACGAGCAGTACTTC. Variable domain in full (rest from reference TRBV7-2 and TRBJ2-7): GAGVSQSPSNKVTEKGKDVELRCDPISGHTALYWYRQSLGQGLEFLIYFQGNSAPDKSGLPSDRFSAERTGGSVSTLTIQRTQQEDSAVYLCASSLTDTYEQYFGPGTRLTVT.

The table lists this clonotype with a few counts. This chain links TRBV20-1 with TRBJ2-3, with 11 bases aligning to TRBD2. This CDR3 spans 14 amino acids. Per germline, CDR1 DFQATT and CDR2 SNEGSKA (reference sequence). V was pared by 6 bases and J by 5 bases, with 7 bases of the junction left unmatched. The CDR3 spells CSALLAGVIDTQYF. CDR3 coding DNA: TGCAGTGCGCTACTAGCGGGAGTAATAGATACGCAGTATTTT.

In nucleotides, the CDR3 is TGTGCCAGCAGTTTACTTACTGGGGCAGGCGAGCAGTTCTTC. As protein: CASSLLTGAGEQFF. This chain connects TRBV6-5 to TRBJ2-1; D is possibly TRBD1 (5 bases). There are 14 residues in the CDR3. Trimming cost V 4 bases and J 10 bases, with 17 bases left between them. Germline CDR1 and CDR2: MNHEY and SVGAGI.

This clonotype was picked up many times. The J gene is TRBJ2-7, the V gene TRBV29-1; tentatively, D is TRBD1 (5 bases). The V gene lost 3 bases and the J gene lost 4 bases, with 10 bases spanning the gap. CDR1 is SQVTM, CDR2 ANQGSEA, per germline. The CDR3 runs 12 residues. CDR3 loop: CSVESGRYEQYF. CDR3 DNA sequence: TGCAGCGTTGAGTCAGGGCGATACGAGCAGTACTTC.

This clonotype was counted only a few times. The chain employs TRBV29-1 and TRBJ2-1, with 12 positions matching TRBD2. Germline values: CDR1 SQVTM, CDR2 ANQGSEA. This CDR3 comprises 15 residues. V lost 7 bases and J lost 7; bases outside the gene matches: 11. In DNA form, the CDR3 reads TGCAGCGGAGACCCGTTGCTAGCGGGAGGGAATGAGCAGTTCTTC. Protein sequence: CSGDPLLAGGNEQFF.

Ten or more counts support this clonotype. The chain has TRBV29-1 and TRBJ2-2, with unresolved D. CDR3 length: 11 residues. Trimming took off 6 bases at V and 5 bases at J, with 7 bases between the two ends. Germline CDR1 SQVTM, CDR2 ANQGSEA. For the CDR3, the DNA is TGCAGCGTCCCAAGTACCGGGGAGCTGTTTTTT. Translating gives CSVPSTGELFF.

This clonotype was observed a few times. V is TRBV20-1 and J is TRBJ2-5; D unresolved. The CDR3 totals 11 residues. Deletions cut 6 bases from V and 3 bases from J, with 8 bases between. Germline V gene sequence: CDR1 DFQATT, CDR2 SNEGSKA (reference sequence). The CDR3 protein is CSALVEETQYF. DNA for the CDR3: TGCAGTGCCCTAGTGGAAGAGACCCAGTACTTC.

This chain uses TRBV11-1 with TRBJ2-1, with 7 nucleotides matching TRBD1. The V segment lost 1 base and the J segment 2 bases; nucleotides outside the gene matches: 11. Looked up from germline, CDR1 is SGHAT and CDR2 is FQDESV (reference sequence). The CDR3 is 18 amino acids. In DNA, the CDR3 is TGTGCCAGCAGCTTAGGGGGACAGTTACCAGGGACCTACAATGAGCAGTTCTTC. Translating it yields CASSLGGQLPGTYNEQFF.

This chain uses TRBV4-2 with TRBJ2-3, with 12 bases fitting TRBD2. Per germline, CDR1 LGHNA and CDR2 YNFKEQ. Trimming took 6 bases from V and 2 from J; bases not matched to a gene: 15. The CDR3 has 19 amino acids. The CDR3 DNA sequence: TGTGCCAGCAGACGCCAGACTAGCGGGAGTTGGGCTTACACAGATACGCAGTATTTT. This encodes CASRRQTSGSWAYTDTQYF.

The V call is TRBV20-1, the J call TRBJ2-5; 11 bases line up with TRBD2. Looked up from germline, CDR1 is DFQATT and CDR2 is SNEGSKA (reference sequence). This CDR3 has 14 residues. The V and J ends lost 5 bases and 2 bases, in that order; junction bases with no gene match: 4. CDR3 in amino acids: CSARTSGPQETQYF. CDR3 bases: TGCAGTGCTCGGACTAGCGGGCCTCAAGAGACCCAGTACTTC.

This clonotype was seen ten or more times. The chain carries TRBV12-5 and TRBJ2-5, with D perhaps matching TRBD1 (5 bases). The CDR3 length is 18 residues. The V gene lost 1 base and the J gene lost 1 base, with 19 bases spanning the gap. From germline, CDR1 is LGHNT and CDR2 FRNRAP. The DNA for the CDR3 is TGTGCTAGTGGTTTGGGAACAGGTCTCACGTGGGGCCAAGAGACCCAGTACTTC. Its protein is CASGLGTGLTWGQETQYF.

This clonotype came up many times. The CDR3 spells CSVEDGTLSWNEQFF. The CDR3 DNA is TGCAGCGTTGAGGATGGGACCCTCTCCTGGAATGAGCAGTTCTTC. This chain uses TRBV29-1 with TRBJ2-1; the D call may be TRBD1 or TRBD2 (5 bases each). Germline CDR1 SQVTM, CDR2 ANQGSEA. Between the trimmed V and J ends, which lost 3 bases and 7 bases, there was a span of 19 bases. This CDR3 contains 15 residues.

This clonotype was seen at least ten times. The chain links TRBV28 to TRBJ2-5, with D maybe TRBD1 (5 bases). The CDR3 covers 14 residues. Germline CDR1 MDHEN, CDR2 SYDVKM. Trimming shortened V by 2 bases and J by 4 bases, and 11 bases separated the two germline ends. The CDR3 coding sequence is TGTGCCAGCAGTTTAAGACGGCAGGGAGAGACCCAGTACTTC. Translation gives CASSLRRQGETQYF.

This clonotype has ten or more counts. This sequence joins TRBV29-1 and TRBJ2-3; D gene unclear. There are 15 residues in the CDR3. Germline values: CDR1 SQVTM, CDR2 ANQGSEA. Trimming left V 5 bases short and J 2 bases short, with 17 bases between. CDR3 sequence reads: CSVSQSRVDTDTQYF. The DNA for the CDR3 is TGCAGCGTTTCGCAGTCAAGGGTTGACACAGATACGCAGTATTTT.